A single sample is the source of the 16 T cell receptor beta chains below, sequenced in a study of response to subunit inactivated influenza vaccine. From the RT-PCR reads, TCRdb called clonotypes with MiXCR, one entry per CDR3 protein. Of 700,000 to 900,000 distinct CDR3 sequences in the sample, over 20% were seen once. The source was PBMCs from blood, collected 4 to 6 days after vaccination. All receptors come from a man aged 50 or older who received an inactivated influenza vaccine.

V gene TRBV27 combines with J gene TRBJ2-1; 8 bases are a match to TRBD2. The CDR3 has 16 amino acids. Germline V gives CDR1 MNHEY, CDR2 SMNVEV (reference sequence). Trimming cost V 2 bases and J 4 bases; bases outside gene matches: 7. This CDR3 reads CASSLGGTRRYNEQFF. The DNA of the CDR3 is TGTGCCAGCAGTTTAGGGGGGACTAGACGGTACAATGAGCAGTTCTTC.

This clonotype was observed a handful of times. The V gene is TRBV6-2 or TRBV6-3, the J gene TRBJ2-5; TRBD2 might be the D (5 bases). Germline values: CDR1 MNHEY, CDR2 SVGEGT. CDR3 size: 15 residues. V was pared by 2 bases and J by 4 bases, with 14 bases between. The chain's CDR3 is CASSYGLLVAETQYF. The CDR3 DNA reads as TGTGCCAGCAGTTACGGTTTACTAGTCGCAGAGACCCAGTACTTC.

This chain connects TRBV7-9 to TRBJ2-1; maybe TRBD2 (6 bases). Trimming cost V 1 base and J 4 bases, with 8 bases left between them. Germline V gene lookup returns CDR1 SEHNR and CDR2 FQNEAQ (reference sequence). This CDR3 has 14 residues. In DNA, the CDR3 is TGTGCCAGCAGCTTAGTTCGGGGGTACAATGAGCAGTTCTTC. It translates to CASSLVRGYNEQFF.

On this clonotype itself: At one of its ends the junction is not consistent with the germline gene, which may arise from a read error. The chain employs TRBV2 and TRBJ2-1, with a weak D call TRBD2 (6 bases). CDR1 and CDR2 (germline): SNHLY, FYNNEI. The CDR3 contains 18 residues. The CDR3 is CACSPQGAGSSFGNEQFF. CDR3 nucleotides: TGTGCCTGCAGCCCCCAGGGCGCGGGGAGTTCTTTTGGGAATGAGCAGTTCTTC. The full variable domain, in which reference TRBV2 and TRBJ2-1 provide the parts outside the CDR3, is EPEVTQTPSHQVTQMGQEVILRCVPISNHLYFYWYRQILGQKVEFLVSFYNNEISEKSEIFDDQFSVERPDGSNFTLKIRSTKLEDSAMYFCACSPQGAGSSFGNEQFFGPGTRLTVL.

The table lists this clonotype with many counts. The V and J genes are TRBV7-9 and TRBJ2-1; D unresolved. The V gene lost 5 bases and the J gene lost 7 bases, with 12 bases spanning the gap. The CDR3 is 13 amino acids. Germline-derived CDR1 and CDR2 are SEHNR and FQNEAQ (reference sequence). As DNA, the CDR3 is TGTGCCAGCAGCCCCTCCGACCCGAATGAGCAGTTCTTC. It encodes CASSPSDPNEQFF.

This clonotype was recorded a few times. V is TRBV11-2 and J is TRBJ2-5; 12 bases are a match to TRBD1. This CDR3 has 15 amino acids. The J segment lost 2 bases and the V segment lost 5 bases, leaving 3 bases of the junction unmatched. Germline lookup yields CDR1 SGHAT and CDR2 FQNNGV. The DNA of the CDR3 is TGTGCCAGCAGCACGGGACAGGGGGCTCAAGAGACCCAGTACTTC. It is translated as CASSTGQGAQETQYF. The full variable domain, in which reference TRBV11-2 and TRBJ2-5 provide the parts outside the CDR3, is EAGVAQSPRYKIIEKRQSVAFWCNPISGHATLYWYQQILGQGPKLLIQFQNNGVVDDSQLPKDRFSAERLKGVDSTLKIQPAKLEDSAVYLCASSTGQGAQETQYFGPGTRLLVL.

This clonotype was detected a few times. The chain joins TRBV7-9 to TRBJ2-5; TRBD1 agrees at 10 bases. Germline trimming cut 4 bases from V and 5 bases from J; bases unmatched to any gene: 7. Germline V gives CDR1 SEHNR, CDR2 FQNEAQ (reference sequence). This CDR3 comprises 15 residues. The CDR3 DNA follows: TGTGCCAGCAGCTCCGGGACAGGGGCCAGGGAGACCCAGTACTTC. It codes for CASSSGTGARETQYF.

V gene TRBV9 combines with J gene TRBJ1-1; D not resolved. The CDR3 has 14 amino acids. Germline V gene data show CDR1 as SGDLS and CDR2 as YYNGEE. The V end was cut by 1 base, the J end by 8 bases, with 15 bases between. The CDR3 protein is CASSVSGGQSEAFF. CDR3 nucleotides: TGTGCCAGCAGCGTATCCGGAGGGCAGTCGGAAGCTTTCTTT.

The chain has TRBV6-1 and TRBJ1-2; D is unclear. This CDR3 region has 14 residues. Trimming removed 5 bases from V and 0 bases from J, with 10 bases in between. In germline, CDR1 is MNHNS, CDR2 SASEGT. CDR3: CASSRDGANYGYTF. CDR3 DNA: TGTGCCAGCAGTCGCGACGGAGCTAACTATGGCTACACCTTC.

This clonotype occurred a few times. The chain combines TRBV20-1 with TRBJ2-3; 10 nucleotides agree with TRBD1. This CDR3 contains 14 residues. Germline CDR1 and CDR2: DFQATT and SNEGSKA (reference sequence). Germline trimming cut 6 bases from V and 3 bases from J; bases unmatched to any gene: 6. The CDR3 sequence is CSAIRQGATDTQYF. The CDR3 DNA is TGCAGTGCGATACGACAGGGGGCGACAGATACGCAGTATTTT.

This clonotype was found many times. At one end the junction does not follow the germline gene, possibly because of a read error. The genes are TRBV5-1 and TRBJ2-2, with 10 nucleotides matching TRBD1. Germline lookup yields CDR1 SGHRS and CDR2 YFSETQ. The CDR3 has 15 residues. CDR3 residues: CASSFGTGVTGELFF. In nucleotides, the CDR3 is TGTGCCAGCAGTTTCGGGACAGGGGTTACCGGGGAGCTGTTTTTT.

This clonotype was counted ten times or more. The chain links TRBV7-6 to TRBJ1-1; tentatively, D is TRBD1 (5 bases). Germline assignment: CDR1 SGHVS and CDR2 FNYEAQ. The CDR3 length is 17 residues. Trimming left V 2 bases short and J 5 bases short, with 21 bases between. CDR3 sequence: CASSLTWQGEGVTEAFF. The CDR3 coding sequence is TGTGCCAGCAGCTTAACGTGGCAGGGTGAAGGGGTGACTGAAGCTTTCTTT.

This clonotype was counted only a few times. The J gene is TRBJ2-7, the V gene TRBV28, with D perhaps given as TRBD1 or TRBD2 (5 bases each). In germline, CDR1 is MDHEN, CDR2 SYDVKM. V was trimmed by 10 bases and J by 1 base, leaving 14 bases between them. The CDR3 has 13 residues. CDR3 sequence (DNA): TGTGCCACCAACACGGGGCTTTCCTACGAGCAGTACTTC. It specifies CATNTGLSYEQYF.

Only a few counts were recorded for this clonotype. V usage is TRBV4-2 and J usage is TRBJ2-2; D is possibly TRBD1 (5 bases). The germline V and J ends were trimmed by 3 bases and 6 bases, with 8 bases remaining between them. CDR1 and CDR2 from the germline V gene are LGHNA and YNFKEQ. CDR3 size: 13 residues. The CDR3 DNA reads as TGTGCCAGCAGCCACCCCAGGGCCGGGGAGCTGTTTTTT. Translation: CASSHPRAGELFF.

The rearrangement links TRBV20-1 to TRBJ2-2, with D perhaps assigned TRBD1 or TRBD2 (5 bases each). Germline loops: CDR1 DFQATT, CDR2 SNEGSKA (reference sequence). Trimming took 3 bases from V and 4 from J, leaving 12 bases between them. The CDR3 consists of 14 residues. The CDR3 DNA is TGCAGTGCTAGCTGGGGGTTGGGCACCGGGGAGCTGTTTTTT. Amino acid sequence: CSASWGLGTGELFF.

This clonotype has just a few counts. V gene TRBV12-3 or TRBV12-4 combines with J gene TRBJ2-3; 10 bases are a match to TRBD1. This CDR3 region has 16 residues. With 7 bases clipped from V and 1 base from J, the junction kept 8 bases outside the gene matches. CDR3: CASTLRGTGGTDTQYF. CDR3 coding DNA: TGTGCCAGCACTCTAAGGGGGACAGGGGGCACAGATACGCAGTATTTT.